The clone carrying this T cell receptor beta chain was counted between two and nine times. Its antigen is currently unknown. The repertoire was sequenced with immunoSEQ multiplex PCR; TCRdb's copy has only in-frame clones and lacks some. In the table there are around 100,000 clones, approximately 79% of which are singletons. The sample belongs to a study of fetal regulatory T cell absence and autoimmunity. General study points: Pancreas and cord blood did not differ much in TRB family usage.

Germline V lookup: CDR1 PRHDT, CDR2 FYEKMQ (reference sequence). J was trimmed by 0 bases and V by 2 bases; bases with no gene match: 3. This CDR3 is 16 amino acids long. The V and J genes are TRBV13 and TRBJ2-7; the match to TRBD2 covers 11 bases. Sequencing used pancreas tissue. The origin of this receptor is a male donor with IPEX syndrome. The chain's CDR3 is CASSLTSGGPSYEQYF. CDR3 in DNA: TGTGCCAGCAGCTTAACTAGCGGGGGACCCTCCTACGAGCAGTACTTC.